Listed below are T cell receptor beta chains from one sample, sequenced in a study of cytomegalovirus exposure and HLA in healthy donors. This table comes from immunoSEQ multiplex PCR, and its TCRdb copy is limited to in-frame clones, with some not included. Of roughly 160,000 clones listed, around 79% are singletons. Sequenced sample: PBMCs. The receptors stem from a man aged 40-55 years in good health and CMV-seronegative. CDR3s include the opening cysteine and the closing phenylalanine or tryptophan. D genes are given only for firm matches. Clone size appears in some rows only: once, few, many, or a class for an expanded clone.

V	length	D	J	size	DNA	CDR3
TRBV7-8	12	.	TRBJ2-2	.	TGTGCCAGCAGCTTCCGCACCGGGGAGCTGTTTTTT	CASSFRTGELFF
TRBV6-5	14	.	TRBJ1-2	.	TGTGCCAGCAGGACTCAGACAAGGGAGGAGGGCTACACCTTC	CASRTQTREEGYTF
TRBV4-1	16	.	TRBJ1-5	.	TGCGCCAGCAGCCAACCGGTCGGGTTTAGCAATCAGCCCCAGCATTTT	CASSQPVGFSNQPQHF
TRBV5-8	15	TRBD1	TRBJ2-5	.	TGTGCCAGCAGCTTGGGGACAGGGGGTCAAGAGACCCAGTACTTC	CASSLGTGGQETQYF
TRBV6-5	14	.	TRBJ1-5	.	TGTGCCAGCACTGAAGGACGGGGATATCAGCCCCAGCATTTT	CASTEGRGYQPQHF
TRBV2	12	TRBD2	TRBJ2-3	.	TGTGCCAGCTCGCCGGGACTAGTTCCGCAGTATTTT	CASSPGLVPQYF
TRBV4-3	17	.	TRBJ2-7	.	TGCGCCAGCAGCCCCTCGAGGTGGGTGGGGGGGCTCCACGAGCAGTACTTC	CASSPSRWVGGLHEQYF
TRBV7-9	15	TRBD1	TRBJ1-6	.	TGTGCCAGCAGCTCGAACAGGGGGTTTGGGTCACCCCTCCACTTT	CASSSNRGFGSPLHF
TRBV25-1	13	TRBD1	TRBJ2-1	.	TGTGCCAGCAGTGAAGGGACAGGGGGCAGCAAGTTCTTC	CASSEGTGGSKFF
TRBV11-2	18	.	TRBJ2-7	.	TGTGCCAGCAGCTCCAGCCCCGGGGGTAGCGAACGGGATTACGAGCAGTACTTC	CASSSSPGGSERDYEQYF
TRBV5-1	17	.	TRBJ1-3	.	TGCGCCAGCAGCTCTTTAGGGACACTGAGCTCTGGAAACACCATATATTTT	CASSSLGTLSSGNTIYF
TRBV27	13	TRBD1	TRBJ1-2	.	TGTGCCAGGGTTGACAGGGGGCAAGGGGGCTACACCTTC	CARVDRGQGGYTF
TRBV27	16	TRBD2	TRBJ2-1	.	TGTGCCAGCAGTCCCTCCAGCGGGGGGGCCTACAATGAGCAGTTCTTC	CASSPSSGGAYNEQFF
TRBV27	14	.	TRBJ1-5	.	TGTGCCAGCAGTTTGGCAGGGCGCAATCAGCCCCAGCATTTT	CASSLAGRNQPQHF
TRBV5-1	15	TRBD2	TRBJ2-7	.	TGCGCCAGCAGCTTTCTAGCGGGATCTGCCTACGAGCAGTACTTC	CASSFLAGSAYEQYF
TRBV7-8	15	.	TRBJ1-2	.	TGTGCCAGCAGCACCACCACAGAAGCAGTACGGGGCTACACCTTC	CASSTTTEAVRGYTF
TRBV2	15	TRBD1	TRBJ2-2	.	TGTGCCAGCAGTCGAGGACAGGGGCCCACCGGGGAGCTGTTTTTT	CASSRGQGPTGELFF
TRBV7-2	15	TRBD1	TRBJ1-4	.	TGTGCCAGCAGCATGCAGGACAGGGGGGATGAAAAACTGTTTTTT	CASSMQDRGDEKLFF
TRBV6-1	15	TRBD1	TRBJ1-1	once	TGTGCCAGCAGTTCCCCGGGACAGGGCCTATATGAAGCTTTCTTT	CASSSPGQGLYEAFF
TRBV9	14	.	TRBJ2-3	.	TGTGCCAGCGGTCGGTTTATCGACACAGATACGCAGTATTTT	CASGRFIDTDTQYF
TRBV4-3	19	TRBD1	TRBJ2-7	few	TGCGCCAGCAGCCAAAACTTGGGAGGGGCCGGGACAGGGACCCACGAGCAGTACTTC	CASSQNLGGAGTGTHEQYF
TRBV15	14	.	TRBJ2-2	.	TGTGCCACCAGCGAGACTGCCCGTGACGGGGAGCTGTTTTTT	CATSETARDGELFF
TRBV28	15	TRBD1	TRBJ2-7	.	TGTGCCAGCAGTCCCCCCGGGACAGGGGCCTACGAGCAGTACTTC	CASSPPGTGAYEQYF
TRBV6-5	13	TRBD1	TRBJ1-2	.	TGTGCCAGCAACCGGGACAGGGGCTATGGCTACACCTTC	CASNRDRGYGYTF
TRBV7-3	14	.	TRBJ2-3	.	TGTGCCAGCAGCTTAATAGGAGGCACAGATACGCAGTATTTT	CASSLIGGTDTQYF
TRBV7-9	13	.	TRBJ2-3	.	TGTGCCAGCAGCTTATTAGAGCGTGATACGCAGTATTTT	CASSLLERDTQYF
TRBV28	14	TRBD1	TRBJ1-2	.	TGTGCCAGCAGTTGGGGACAGGAGCTCTATGGCTACACCTTC	CASSWGQELYGYTF
TRBV18	15	TRBD2	TRBJ2-1	.	TGTGCCAGCTCACCATCAGGCGGGGGGGCAAGTGAGCAGTTCTTC	CASSPSGGGASEQFF
TRBV5-1	16	TRBD2	TRBJ2-7	.	TGCGCCAGCAGCCCGGGGTTACGACTAGCGGGGGACGAGCAGTACTTC	CASSPGLRLAGDEQYF
TRBV20-1	11	.	TRBJ1-1	.	TGCAGTGCTCCGAGGGACACTGAAGCTTTCTTT	CSAPRDTEAFF
TRBV19	18	.	TRBJ2-6	few	TGTGCCAGTAGCTATGGACAGCTAACCCCCTCTGGGGCCAACGTCCTGACTTTC	CASSYGQLTPSGANVLTF
TRBV5-1	15	TRBD1	TRBJ1-6	.	TGCGCCAGCAGCCAAGGACAGGGGAATAATTCACCCCTCCACTTT	CASSQGQGNNSPLHF
TRBV6-6	11	TRBD2	TRBJ2-1	.	TGTGCCAGCACCACGGGAGGGGAGCAGTTCTTC	CASTTGGEQFF
TRBV2	14	.	TRBJ1-5	.	TGTGCCAGCACCCCAGGTATTAGCAATCAGCCCCAGCATTTT	CASTPGISNQPQHF
TRBV30	15	.	TRBJ2-1	.	TGTGCCTGGAGTCCCCGCTCGCGGAGGAGCAATGAGCAGTTCTTC	CAWSPRSRRSNEQFF
TRBV2	12	.	TRBJ2-1	.	TGTGCCAGCACAGAGTGGGGCCTAGAGCAGTTCTTC	CASTEWGLEQFF
TRBV13	13	.	TRBJ2-7	few	TGTGCCAGCAGCTTAGCCGGACACTACGAGCAGTACTTC	CASSLAGHYEQYF
TRBV27	15	.	TRBJ1-5	.	TGTGCCAGCAGTTTATTTTCGGGTACCGATCAGCCCCAGCATTTT	CASSLFSGTDQPQHF
TRBV12-5	14	TRBD1	TRBJ2-1	.	TGTGCTAGTGGTTCGGGGACAGGGTTGGTTGAGCAGTTCTTC	CASGSGTGLVEQFF
TRBV7-9	16	.	TRBJ2-3	.	TGTGCCAGCAGCAAATACAGGGTGTGGAGCACAGATACGCAGTATTTT	CASSKYRVWSTDTQYF
TRBV5-8	15	.	TRBJ1-1	.	TGTGCCAGCAGCTTGGGTTTAGGGGCGAACACTGAAGCTTTCTTT	CASSLGLGANTEAFF
TRBV5-1	13	.	TRBJ1-2	.	TGCGCCAGCAGTAGGGACCAGGGGTGCGGCTACACCTTC	CASSRDQGCGYTF
TRBV5-1	18	TRBD1	TRBJ2-6	once	TGCGCCAGCAGCCCTGGTGGGACAGGGGGCGCGGGGGCCAACGTCCTGACTTTC	CASSPGGTGGAGANVLTF
TRBV11-1	16	.	TRBJ2-5	.	TGTGCCAGCAGCTTAGGGCCCCGGCGGGGAAGAGAGACCCAGTACTTC	CASSLGPRRGRETQYF
TRBV6-1	14	TRBD1	TRBJ1-5	.	TGTGCCAGCAGGACGGACAGGGGCAATCAGCCCCAGCATTTT	CASRTDRGNQPQHF
TRBV29-1	13	.	TRBJ2-3	few	TGCAGCGTTGATTCTAGCGGCACAGATACGCAGTATTTT	CSVDSSGTDTQYF
TRBV10-2	15	.	TRBJ1-4	.	TGCGCCAGCAGTGGGGGTGAAGGGGTTTGGGAAAAACTGTTTTTT	CASSGGEGVWEKLFF
TRBV11-2	17	TRBD2	TRBJ2-3	.	TGTGCCAGCAGCCTAGCGGGAGCAAGGACAAGGACAGATACGCAGTATTTT	CASSLAGARTRTDTQYF
TRBV4-1	13	.	TRBJ1-6	.	TGCGCCAGCAGCGAGGGAGTTAATTCACCCCTCCACTTT	CASSEGVNSPLHF
TRBV10-2	13	.	TRBJ2-7	.	TGCGCCAGCAGTGGACAAGGGAGGTACGAGCAGTACTTC	CASSGQGRYEQYF
TRBV7-3	13	.	TRBJ1-2	.	TGTGCCAGCAGCTCCCTTTGGGGGGATGGCTACACCTTC	CASSSLWGDGYTF
TRBV21-1	14	.	TRBJ1-5	.	TGTGCCAGCAGCAAAGTGGGGGGACGCCAGCCCCAGCATTTT	CASSKVGGRQPQHF
TRBV30	12	.	TRBJ2-5	.	TGTGCCTGGAGTGTACAGGGTAGGGCCCAGTACTTC	CAWSVQGRAQYF
TRBV6-6	15	.	TRBJ2-2	few	TGTGCCAGCAGTTACATTGGGGCCGACACCGGGGAGCTGTTTTTT	CASSYIGADTGELFF
TRBV11-2	12	.	TRBJ1-1	.	TGTGCCAGCAGCCTTAATCCAGGGTTTGCTTTCTTT	CASSLNPGFAFF
TRBV6-1	16	.	TRBJ2-2	.	TGTGCCAGCAGTGAAGGTATTGAACTGAACACCGGGGAGCTGTTTTTT	CASSEGIELNTGELFF
TRBV7-9	16	TRBD1	TRBJ1-4	.	TGTGCCAGCAGCCCGACAGGGGGCGTGAGGAATGAAAAACTGTTTTTT	CASSPTGGVRNEKLFF